A single sample gave rise to the 29 T cell receptor beta chains below, sequenced in a study of shared clonotypes between healthy human individuals. TCRdb's table, derived via immunoSEQ multiplex PCR, lists solely in-frame clones and lacks some. This sample has some 2,100,000 clones, with approximately 95% found just once. Material: naive CD4+ T cells sorted from blood. Documented subset: CD45RA+ positively selected. The receptor source for this set is a man aged 18 to 29 in good health.

The chain couples TRBV30 to TRBJ2-2; TRBD2 matches at 7 bases. The CDR3 runs 13 residues. Germline CDR1 GTSNPN, CDR2 SVGIG (reference sequence). The J segment lost 8 bases and the V segment lost 1 base, leaving 4 bases of the junction unmatched. In nucleotides, the CDR3 is TGTGCCTGGAGTGGAGGGAGGGCTGGGGAGCTGTTTTTT. Its protein is CAWSGGRAGELFF.

The V call is TRBV6-1, the J call TRBJ2-1, with D tentatively TRBD2 (6 bases). CDR1 is MNHNS, CDR2 SASEGT, per germline. With 1 base removed from V and 6 bases from J, the gap between germline ends came to 10 bases. The CDR3 runs to 14 residues. CDR3 amino acids: CASSEGLVRNEQFF. In DNA, the CDR3 is TGTGCCAGCAGTGAAGGACTAGTTCGCAATGAGCAGTTCTTC.

V is TRBV7-2 and J is TRBJ2-3; D might be TRBD1 (6 bases). Germline CDR1 reads SGHTA; CDR2 reads FQGNSA. Trimming left V 5 bases short and J 0 bases short, with 12 bases between. The CDR3 is made up of 15 amino acids. This CDR3 reads CASSPRTVSTDTQYF. The CDR3 DNA sequence: TGTGCCAGCAGCCCGCGGACAGTCAGCACAGATACGCAGTATTTT. The full variable domain, its missing parts supplied by reference TRBV7-2 and TRBJ2-3, is GAGVSQSPSNKVTEKGKDVELRCDPISGHTALYWYRQSLGQGLEFLIYFQGNSAPDKSGLPSDRFSAERTGGSVSTLTIQRTQQEDSAVYLCASSPRTVSTDTQYFGPGTRLTVL.

The chain combines TRBV30 with TRBJ2-3; no clear D gene. The CDR3 extends over 16 amino acids. V was shortened by 3 bases and J by 2 bases, with 18 bases between the two germline ends. Germline lookup yields CDR1 GTSNPN and CDR2 SVGIG (reference sequence). CDR3 loop: CAWSLRSELVTDTQYF. In nucleotides, the CDR3 is TGTGCCTGGAGCCTAAGATCGGAGTTGGTCACAGATACGCAGTATTTT.

Remarks on this clone: Other DNA variants within this sample encode the same CDR3. The chain recombines TRBV5-1 with TRBJ1-4, with D possibly matching TRBD1 (6 bases). Per the germline V gene, CDR1 is SGHRS and CDR2 is YFSETQ. There are 14 residues in the CDR3. The V end lost 0 bases, the J end lost 7 bases, and 10 bases lay between the germline ends. CDR3 amino acids: CASSLEGGSEKLFF. The CDR3 nucleotides are TGCGCCAGCAGCTTGGAAGGGGGGAGTGAAAAACTGTTTTTT. Filled out from reference TRBV5-1 and TRBJ1-4, the complete variable domain reads KAGVTQTPRYLIKTRGQQVTLSCSPISGHRSVSWYQQTPGQGLQFLFEYFSETQRNKGNFPGRFSGRQFSNSRSEMNVSTLELGDSALYLCASSLEGGSEKLFFGSGTQLSVL.

This clone has only a few counts. The chain carries TRBV2 and TRBJ1-6, with 7 bases aligning to TRBD1. The germline V gene encodes CDR1 SNHLY and CDR2 FYNNEI. The ends lost 6 bases at V and 6 bases at J; junction bases unmatched: 8. This CDR3 has 15 amino acids. The CDR3 region has the DNA TGTGCCAGCAGGGCACGGGACAGCGGTAATTCACCCCTCCACTTT. Protein product: CASRARDSGNSPLHF.

This clone is a singleton in its sample. The chain employs TRBV11-2 and TRBJ1-1, with D perhaps matching TRBD1 (6 bases). The V gene's germline CDR1 is SGHAT and CDR2 FQNNGV. The V end lost 3 bases, the J end lost 3 bases, and 14 bases lay between the germline ends. The CDR3 is 15 residues long. The CDR3, as DNA: TGTGCCAGCAGCTTGGGCAAGGGGGGGCACACTGAAGCTTTCTTT. It encodes CASSLGKGGHTEAFF. Combining the CDR3 with reference TRBV11-2 and TRBJ1-1 gives the whole variable domain EAGVAQSPRYKIIEKRQSVAFWCNPISGHATLYWYQQILGQGPKLLIQFQNNGVVDDSQLPKDRFSAERLKGVDSTLKIQPAKLEDSAVYLCASSLGKGGHTEAFFGQGTRLTVV.

The chain employs TRBV7-9 and TRBJ2-1; D is possibly TRBD2 (5 bases). The CDR3 loop spans 14 amino acids. Looked up from germline, CDR1 is SEHNR and CDR2 is FQNEAQ (reference sequence). Trimming stripped 5 bases from V and 3 bases from J, with 11 bases between. The CDR3 sequence: CASSPEAVYNEQFF. CDR3 DNA sequence: TGTGCCAGCAGCCCGGAGGCAGTCTACAATGAGCAGTTCTTC.

The genes are TRBV29-1 and TRBJ2-3, with 8 bases matching TRBD2. V was pared by 4 bases and J by 2 bases, with 8 bases of the junction left unmatched. The CDR3 has 15 residues. Germline V gene sequence: CDR1 SQVTM, CDR2 ANQGSEA. The CDR3 sequence is CSVAFRGGSTDTQYF. CDR3 sequence (DNA): TGCAGCGTTGCGTTCCGCGGGGGGTCCACAGATACGCAGTATTTT.

The chain carries TRBV10-3 and TRBJ2-2, with 9 bases lining up with TRBD1. There are 15 residues in the CDR3. The V segment lost 10 bases and the J segment 4 bases; nucleotides outside the gene matches: 10. Germline assignment: CDR1 ENHRY and CDR2 SYGVKD. The CDR3: CASTRTGDSTGELFF. The DNA of the CDR3 is TGTGCCAGCACCCGGACAGGGGACAGCACCGGGGAGCTGTTTTTT.

The chain couples TRBV10-3 to TRBJ2-1; D is unclear. The CDR3 consists of 14 residues. V lost 4 bases and J 5 bases, leaving 12 bases between the germline ends. Germline CDR1 ENHRY, CDR2 SYGVKD. The DNA for the CDR3 is TGTGCCATCAGTGCTGGCGGTCCCGACAATGAGCAGTTCTTC. Its translation: CAISAGGPDNEQFF.

This clone has just one count. The chain employs TRBV28 and TRBJ1-5; D unresolved. The CDR3 has 14 residues. The V gene lost 11 bases and the J gene lost 5 bases, with 19 bases spanning the gap. Germline V gene data show CDR1 as MDHEN and CDR2 as SYDVKM. The CDR3 DNA reads as TGTGCCTGCAACAAGGGCCTTCAAGATCAGCCCCAGCATTTT. Its protein product is CACNKGLQDQPQHF.

With regard to this clone: In the same sample, other DNA sequences code for this CDR3. The V call is TRBV10-3, the J call TRBJ2-7; 8 nucleotides align to TRBD1. The CDR3 has 13 residues. Germline V CDR1 and CDR2: ENHRY, SYGVKD. V trimming: 6 bases; J trimming: 2 bases; junction bases outside the gene matches: 3. CDR3 residues: CAISPGQAYEQYF. The CDR3 bases are TGTGCCATCAGCCCGGGACAGGCCTACGAGCAGTACTTC.

The gene calls are TRBV30 and TRBJ2-2; D possibly corresponds to TRBD1 (7 bases). Germline CDR1 is GTSNPN and CDR2 is SVGIG (reference sequence). Trimming took 5 bases from V and 7 from J, leaving 20 bases between them. The CDR3 totals 15 residues. The CDR3 region is CAWCAGQPGDGELFF. The CDR3 DNA reads TGTGCCTGGTGCGCGGGACAGCCAGGGGACGGGGAGCTGTTTTTT. Full variable domain (missing parts from reference TRBV30 and TRBJ2-2): SQTIHQWPATLVQPVGSPLSLECTVEGTSNPNLYWYRQAAGRGLQLLFYSVGIGQISSEVPQNLSASRPQDRQFILSSKKLLLSDSGFYLCAWCAGQPGDGELFFGEGSRLTVL.

The chain combines TRBV4-1 with TRBJ2-7, with 9 bases identical to TRBD2. This CDR3 spans 17 amino acids. After removal of 3 bases from V and 2 bases from J, the junction contained 11 bases not matched to a gene. Germline V lookup: CDR1 MGHRA, CDR2 YSYEKL. Here the CDR3 reads CASSQGTSRSSPYEQYF. The CDR3 DNA reads as TGCGCCAGCAGCCAGGGGACTAGCCGATCAAGTCCCTACGAGCAGTACTTC.

This clone was counted once. This chain joins TRBV7-9 and TRBJ1-2; 7 nucleotides align to TRBD1. The CDR3 covers 11 residues. Germline CDR1 and CDR2: SEHNR and FQNEAQ (reference sequence). The V gene end was trimmed by 5 bases and the J gene end by 11 bases; junction bases not matched to a gene: 5. The CDR3 DNA is TGTGCCAGCAGCCCCGGACAGGCTTACACCTTC. Translating gives CASSPGQAYTF.

The chain combines TRBV2 with TRBJ2-7; 8 nucleotides agree with TRBD2. Looked up from germline, CDR1 is SNHLY and CDR2 is FYNNEI. CDR3 length: 17 amino acids. J lost 4 bases, V lost 3 bases, and 14 bases had no gene match. CDR3 sequence: CASSERGAWPRGYEQYF. DNA for the CDR3: TGTGCCAGCAGTGAGCGGGGGGCCTGGCCACGGGGATACGAGCAGTACTTC.

Note on this clone: The sample holds other DNA sequences that translate to the same CDR3. The chain uses TRBV7-3 and TRBJ2-7, with 8 nucleotides matching TRBD1. The trim removed 5 bases at V and 2 bases at J, leaving 5 bases unmatched. The CDR3 is 14 amino acids. The germline V gene has CDR1 SGHTA and CDR2 FQGTGA. CDR3 loop: CASSPGTGAYEQYF. CDR3 DNA sequence: TGTGCCAGCAGCCCTGGGACAGGAGCCTACGAGCAGTACTTC.

The V call is TRBV5-8, the J call TRBJ2-5; D remains ambiguous. V shed 1 base and J shed 3 bases, with 10 bases lying between them. The CDR3 runs to 14 residues. Germline CDR1 is SGHTS and CDR2 is YDEGEE. The CDR3 nucleotides read TGTGCCAGCAGCTTGAAAGACCGTAAAGAGACCCAGTACTTC. Translated: CASSLKDRKETQYF.

This clone was observed a few times. The CDR3 is CASSQETTGVNYGYTF. CDR3 DNA: TGCGCCAGCAGCCAAGAGACGACAGGGGTTAACTATGGCTACACCTTC. V and J are TRBV4-3 and TRBJ1-2; 8 bases align to TRBD1. Losses at the gene ends were 0 bases for V and 1 base for J; bases not matched to a gene: 4. The CDR3 sequence is 16 residues long. Looked up from germline, CDR1 is LGHNA and CDR2 is YSLEER.

V gene TRBV5-1 combines with J gene TRBJ2-1; D possibly corresponds to TRBD2 (6 bases). In germline, CDR1 is SGHRS, CDR2 YFSETQ. This CDR3 spans 15 amino acids. Trimming left V 1 base short and J 6 bases short, with 14 bases between. The CDR3 sequence is CASSLIGTLTNEQFF. The CDR3, as DNA: TGCGCCAGCAGCTTGATCGGGACTCTTACCAATGAGCAGTTCTTC.

The chain carries TRBV7-9 and TRBJ2-3; D ambiguous. Germline-derived CDR1 and CDR2 are SEHNR and FQNEAQ (reference sequence). The CDR3 has 11 residues. The ends were cut back, 5 bases at V and 5 bases at J, with 5 bases in the middle. Here the CDR3 DNA reads TGTGCCAGCAGCGAGGAAGATACGCAGTATTTT. Translation gives CASSEEDTQYF.

A single count supports this clone. V usage is TRBV19 and J usage is TRBJ1-5; no clear D. This CDR3 spans 11 amino acids. Germline CDR1 is LNHDA and CDR2 is SQIVND (reference sequence). With 3 bases removed from V and 5 bases from J, the gap between germline ends came to 2 bases. The DNA of the CDR3 is TGTGCCAGTAGTATGGATCAGCCCCAGCATTTT. This codes for CASSMDQPQHF.

The chain combines TRBV5-6 with TRBJ1-1; D gene uncertain. V was cut by 2 bases and J by 5 bases, with 7 bases left in between. This CDR3 is built from 12 residues. Germline V lookup: CDR1 SGHDT, CDR2 YYEEEE. CDR3 loop: CASSFGATEAFF. CDR3 nucleotides: TGTGCCAGCAGCTTCGGTGCAACTGAAGCTTTCTTT.

The genes are TRBV30 and TRBJ1-6; D unclear. CDR3 length: 13 amino acids. The germline CDR1 and CDR2 sequences are GTSNPN and SVGIG (reference sequence). V gave up 4 bases and J gave up 4 bases, with 8 bases separating them. The CDR3 here is CAWTKGYNSPLHF. In DNA, the CDR3 is TGTGCCTGGACAAAGGGATATAATTCACCCCTCCACTTT.

CDR3 DNA: TGTGCCAGCAGTAAAGACAGGGTGGGCACTGAAGCTTTCTTT. Translating it yields CASSKDRVGTEAFF. This rearrangement joins TRBV25-1 to TRBJ1-1, with 7 bases fitting TRBD1. Germline values: CDR1 MGHDK, CDR2 SYGVNS. The CDR3 contains 14 residues. V was pared by 5 bases and J by 4 bases, with 7 bases of the junction left unmatched.

The CDR3 nucleotides are TGTGCCATCAGGAAAATCTCCGGGACAGGGGTACTCGAGCAGTACTTC. Its protein product is CAIRKISGTGVLEQYF. The rearrangement joins TRBV10-3 to TRBJ2-7, with 10 bases matching TRBD1. Germline assignment: CDR1 ENHRY and CDR2 SYGVKD. V was clipped by 6 bases and J by 6 bases; unmatched bases: 14. The CDR3 contains 16 residues.

The V call is TRBV5-4, the J call TRBJ1-5; a possible D gene is TRBD1 (5 bases). In germline, CDR1 is SGHNT, CDR2 YYREEE (reference sequence). Trimming removed 4 bases from V and 3 bases from J, with 14 bases in between. CDR3 size: 15 residues. CDR3 in amino acids: CASSKGTEDNQPQHF. DNA for the CDR3: TGTGCCAGCAGCAAAGGGACGGAAGACAATCAGCCCCAGCATTTT. The variable domain in full, completed from reference TRBV5-4 and TRBJ1-5, reads ETGVTQSPTHLIKTRGQQVTLRCSSQSGHNTVSWYQQALGQGPQFIFQYYREEENGRGNFPPRFSGLQFPNYSSELNVNALELDDSALYLCASSKGTEDNQPQHFGDGTRLSIL.

Regarding this clone: Other DNA sequences in the sample encode the same CDR3. This chain connects TRBV18 to TRBJ2-7, with 7 bases aligning to TRBD1. The CDR3 totals 16 residues. V was pared by 0 bases and J by 0 bases, with 5 bases of the junction left unmatched. Germline-derived CDR1 and CDR2 are KGHSH and LQKENI. The DNA of the CDR3 is TGTGCCAGCTCACCACCGGGGCAGGGGGTCTCCTACGAGCAGTACTTC. Translated: CASSPPGQGVSYEQYF.